A selection of T cell receptor beta chains follows, all from one sample in a study of cytomegalovirus exposure and HLA in healthy donors. The repertoire was sequenced with immunoSEQ multiplex PCR; TCRdb's copy has only in-frame clones and lacks some. The top ten hold 4% to 6% of the sample, which has some 110,000 clones, around 88% seen once. Sequenced sample: PBMCs. All receptors derive from a young man in good health and CMV-seronegative. Both conserved end residues are part of each CDR3. Fields, in order: V gene, J gene, clone size, D gene, CDR3 DNA, CDR3 protein. D genes are given only for firm matches. Rows give clone size only sometimes, using once, few, many, or a class for an expanded clone.

TRBV10-2	TRBJ2-3	-	TRBD2	TGCGCCAGCAGTCAAAACCCTCCTAGCGGGACCGGTACAGATACGCAGTATTTT	CASSQNPPSGTGTDTQYF
TRBV19	TRBJ1-1	-	-	TGTGCCAGTAGTATGACTTTACAGGGTCCTGAAGCTTTCTTT	CASSMTLQGPEAFF
TRBV30	TRBJ2-7	-	TRBD2	TGTGCCTGGACGGGGGGGTACGAGCAGTACTTC	CAWTGGYEQYF
TRBV30	TRBJ1-5	-	-	TGTGCCTGGAGCGATGGGGCGGGGAATCAGCCCCAGCATTTT	CAWSDGAGNQPQHF
TRBV7-6	TRBJ2-2	-	TRBD2	TGTGCCAGCAGCTTAGGGACTAGCGTAACCGGGGAGCTGTTTTTT	CASSLGTSVTGELFF
TRBV4-2	TRBJ2-7	-	-	TGTGCCAGCAGCCAAGACATTTCCTACGAGCAGTACTTC	CASSQDISYEQYF
TRBV30	TRBJ2-1	-	TRBD1	TGTGCCTGGAGTGCGACAGGGAATGAGCAGTTCTTC	CAWSATGNEQFF
TRBV6-5	TRBJ1-5	-	-	TGTGCCAGCAGTGCAACCGGGTCTCAGAATCAGCCCCAGCATTTT	CASSATGSQNQPQHF
TRBV2	TRBJ1-2	-	TRBD1	TGTGCCAGCAGGCAGGGGGGAGCTAACTATGGCTACACCTTC	CASRQGGANYGYTF
TRBV5-1	TRBJ1-5	-	-	TGCGCCAGCAGCTTGCTTCAGGCCCATAGCAATCAGCCCCAGCATTTT	CASSLLQAHSNQPQHF
TRBV30	TRBJ1-1	-	-	TGTGCCTGGAGTGTACGCGGCCGGTCTGAAGCTTTCTTT	CAWSVRGRSEAFF
TRBV5-5	TRBJ1-2	-	TRBD1	TGTGCCAGCAGCTGGACAGGGGGTGGAGGCTACACCTTC	CASSWTGGGGYTF
TRBV7-9	TRBJ2-7	-	TRBD1	TGTGCCAGCAGCGACAACAGGGGCACTCCCTACGAGCAGTACTTC	CASSDNRGTPYEQYF
TRBV29-1	TRBJ2-1	-	TRBD1	TGCAGTGGACAGGGGCCCCTCTCCTACAATGAGCAGTTCTTC	CSGQGPLSYNEQFF
TRBV6-1	TRBJ1-2	-	TRBD1	TGTGCCAGCAAATATATGGGACAGGGGGGCAATGGCTACACCTTC	CASKYMGQGGNGYTF
TRBV5-4	TRBJ1-1	once	-	TGTGCCAGCAGCCCTGAGGGCACTGAAGCTTTCTTT	CASSPEGTEAFF
TRBV30	TRBJ2-2	-	TRBD1	TGTGCCTGGAGTGTTCCCCTGACAGGGGCGGTCGGGGAGCTGTTTTTT	CAWSVPLTGAVGELFF
TRBV2	TRBJ2-7	-	TRBD2	TGTGCCAGCAGTGAAGGCCGACTAGCTCCGGGGGAGCAGTACTTC	CASSEGRLAPGEQYF
TRBV7-2	TRBJ2-1	-	TRBD2	TGTGCCAGCAGCTTAATTTTAGCGGGACGGGACAATGAGCAGTTCTTC	CASSLILAGRDNEQFF
TRBV5-8	TRBJ1-5	-	-	TGTGCCAGCAGCTGGTCGGGACAGCCCCAGCATTTT	CASSWSGQPQHF
TRBV29-1	TRBJ2-2	-	TRBD1	TGCAGCGTTGAATGGACAGGGGGGTACACCGGGGAGCTGTTTTTT	CSVEWTGGYTGELFF
TRBV5-4	TRBJ2-2	-	-	TGTGCCAGCAGCTTGGCTAAGGGGGTGGACACCGGGGAGCTGTTTTTT	CASSLAKGVDTGELFF
TRBV11-1	TRBJ2-7	-	-	TGTGCCAGCAGCCAAGATTCGGCCCGGACAGATTCCTACGAGCAGTACTTC	CASSQDSARTDSYEQYF
TRBV19	TRBJ2-3	once	-	TGTGCCAGTAGGAACGTCAGGGAACGCGCCGCAGATACGCAGTATTTT	CASRNVRERAADTQYF
TRBV19	TRBJ2-7	-	TRBD1	TGTGCCAGTAGTATAAAAGGGACAGTCTCCTACGAGCAGTACTTC	CASSIKGTVSYEQYF
TRBV15	TRBJ2-7	-	TRBD1	TGTGCCACCAGCGTAAACAGGGGAAACTACGAGCAGTACTTC	CATSVNRGNYEQYF
TRBV5-1	TRBJ2-3	-	TRBD2	TGCGCTTCCAGGGCTAGCGGAGCTAGCACAGATACGCAGTATTTT	CASRASGASTDTQYF
TRBV18	TRBJ1-1	-	TRBD1	TGTGCCAGCTCACCCAGCACAGGGGTGAACACTGAAGCTTTCTTT	CASSPSTGVNTEAFF
TRBV2	TRBJ1-1	-	TRBD1	TGTGCCAGCAGTGATCTGTCAGGGGGCAACACTGAAGCTTTCTTT	CASSDLSGGNTEAFF
TRBV19	TRBJ1-5	-	TRBD1	TGTGCCAGTAGAGGACAGGGAATGAGCAATCAGCCCCAGCATTTT	CASRGQGMSNQPQHF
TRBV27	TRBJ2-7	-	TRBD1	TGTGCCAGCAGGCAAGGGACAGGGTGGGAGCAGTACTTC	CASRQGTGWEQYF
TRBV6-6	TRBJ1-2	-	-	TGTGCCAGCAGCCGGGGGGGCTACACCTTC	CASSRGGYTF
TRBV29-1	TRBJ1-2	few	-	TGCAGCGTTGAAAGCGGCCTCGCTAACTATGGCTACACCTTC	CSVESGLANYGYTF
TRBV7-6	TRBJ2-3	once	-	TGTGCCAGCAGCCCTAGGGGGGGGGCCGGGGATACGCAGTATTTT	CASSPRGGAGDTQYF
TRBV6-5	TRBJ1-2	-	TRBD1	TGTGCCAGCAGTGAGGGACAGACCCGCTATGGCTACACCTTC	CASSEGQTRYGYTF
TRBV14	TRBJ2-7	-	-	TGTGCCAGCAGCCAAGCAGGGTTTAAGGCATACGAGCAGTACTTC	CASSQAGFKAYEQYF
TRBV27	TRBJ2-1	-	-	TGTGCCAGCAGTTTAGGGACACCCTACAATGAGCAGTTCTTC	CASSLGTPYNEQFF
TRBV30	TRBJ1-5	-	TRBD1	TGTGCCTGGGATACAGGGGTAGGTCAGCCCCAGCATTTT	CAWDTGVGQPQHF
TRBV27	TRBJ1-2	-	TRBD1	TGTGCCAGCAGTCAAACGGGACAGCCTAACTATGGCTACACCTTC	CASSQTGQPNYGYTF
TRBV30	TRBJ1-6	few	-	TGTGCCTGGACATCTCAAACAGGTTCACCCCTCCACTTT	CAWTSQTGSPLHF
TRBV18	TRBJ1-6	-	TRBD1	TGTGCCAGCTCACACGGGACAGGGTCGAATTCACCCCTCCACTTT	CASSHGTGSNSPLHF
TRBV15	TRBJ1-2	-	TRBD1	TGTGCCACCAGCAAAACAGGGGCCTTCTATGGCTACACCTTC	CATSKTGAFYGYTF
TRBV7-2	TRBJ2-1	-	TRBD2	TGTGCCAGCAGCAATAGGGCTAGCGGGGCCCTATCCTACAATGAGCAGTTCTTC	CASSNRASGALSYNEQFF
TRBV5-6	TRBJ2-1	-	TRBD1	TGTGCCAGCCACCCGGGACAGGGTCACAATGAGCAGTTCTTC	CASHPGQGHNEQFF
TRBV5-1	TRBJ1-2	-	-	TGCGCCAGCAGCAAGTCACAGAGCAAGGGGTATGGCTACACCTTC	CASSKSQSKGYGYTF
TRBV6-5	TRBJ2-4	-	-	TGTGCCAGCAGTTACTCTCCAGGGTCCAAAAACATTCAGTACTTC	CASSYSPGSKNIQYF
TRBV18	TRBJ1-2	-	TRBD1	TGTGCCAGCTCACCGGACAGGAACCCTAACTATGGCTACACCTTC	CASSPDRNPNYGYTF
TRBV6-1	TRBJ2-6	-	-	TGTGCCAGCAGTGGTCAACAGGGCTACTCTGGGGCCAACGTCCTGACTTTC	CASSGQQGYSGANVLTF
TRBV6-5	TRBJ2-1	once	TRBD2	TGTGCCAGCAGTCGTACTAGCGGGACGTACAATGAGCAGTTCTTC	CASSRTSGTYNEQFF
TRBV29-1	TRBJ1-1	-	TRBD1	TGCAGCGTAACGGGGACAGGGGGCGGAGTACGCGCTTTCTTT	CSVTGTGGGVRAFF
TRBV5-4	TRBJ2-5	-	TRBD2	TGTGCCAGCAGCAAAGCGGGGGGGCCCCAAGAGACCCAGTACTTC	CASSKAGGPQETQYF
TRBV5-1	TRBJ2-1	-	TRBD2	TGCGCCAGCAGCGTGGGGACCCTGGGACTAGCGGGGCCCACGGTTGAGCAGTTCTTC	CASSVGTLGLAGPTVEQFF